Listed below are T cell receptor beta chains from one sample, sequenced in a study of T cell changes during pregnancy in multiple sclerosis. Sequencing was performed with immunoSEQ multiplex PCR; in TCRdb, only in-frame clones are kept and a portion is missing. The table records tens of thousands of clones, approximately 92% of them present only once. Sequenced here: peripheral blood, sampled before pregnancy. Source of these receptors: a female donor with multiple sclerosis, enrolled in a pregnancy study. Both conserved end residues are part of each CDR3. Rows give clone size only sometimes, using once, few, many, or a class for an expanded clone.

-,TRBV19,CASSNTLLGRGSYNEQFF
-,TRBV7-9,CASSSGTDQYF
-,TRBV14,CASSPEATYEQYF
once,TRBV4-1,CASSQGGMISYNEQFF
once,TRBV5-1,CASSFTDRGLVGRKEKTQYF
few,TRBV14,CASSQDYSYGYTF
-,TRBV6-1,CASSLQEISNQPQHF
-,TRBV4-3,CASSQDGGAGNTIYF
-,TRBV5-4,CASSFPGMRDEQFF
-,TRBV11-2,CASTLSRTSGETQYF
-,TRBV10-3,CAISDRGYSNNEQFF
-,TRBV6-4,CASSETSGSFYNEQFF
-,TRBV7-2,CASRTTAGFDTEAFF
-,TRBV27,CASSLFASGSSYEQYF
-,TRBV7-7,CASSLASSGKNTGELFF
-,TRBV7-2,CASSLVTSTYYEQYF
-,TRBV5-4,CASSLFAAGDYEQYF
-,TRBV11-2,CASSPWFSQETQYF
-,TRBV27,CASRSTGGAFYEQYF
-,TRBV4-3,CASSQEGTSGNNEQFF
-,TRBV7-8,CASSLAMSANVLTF
many,TRBV6-4,CASSSGTSTDTQYF
few,TRBV27,CASSRVSTGELFF
once,TRBV10-3,CAIGTSGSNEQFF
-,TRBV4-1,CASTRTSGSSYNEQFF
-,TRBV5-1,CASSPGLAGGPVNEQFF
-,TRBV18,CASSIDRNNQPQHF
-,TRBV7-8,CASSPVGGLEQYF
-,TRBV6-5,CASSSAGGYSTDTQYF
-,TRBV21-1,CARRRPGTGPETQYF
-,TRBV14,CASSPTRGAGNTIYF
-,TRBV21-1,CASSKLIDYGYTF
-,TRBV5-1,CASSAFRGTSRTYEQYF
-,TRBV9,CASSVGLAGNTGELFF
-,TRBV13,CASSYPDSIAEAFF
-,TRBV5-1,CASSLTGYEQYF
-,TRBV5-1,CASSLAGLEETQYF
-,TRBV5-1,CASSKVTGSYNEQFF
-,TRBV28,CASSLRPGQSAFF
-,TRBV10-3,CAISELTWSQQSYNEQFF
-,TRBV11-3,CASSPGQGARGYTF
once,TRBV9,CASSAHRTDTFEKLFF
-,TRBV6-5,CASRRQGAKEKLFF
-,TRBV7-2,CASSVNAGTSGRNEQFF
-,TRBV5-4,CASSSAGGPAETQYF
-,TRBV18,CASSPQNRGGTEAFF
-,TRBV7-3,CASSFRGSHNEQFF
-,TRBV19,CASSPGQYGYTF
-,TRBV11-3,CASSFGRAGWEQYF
-,TRBV29-1,CSVDTGTDTQYF
-,TRBV13,CASSLRMASGPETYEQYF